Each of the 9 T cell receptor beta chains below was sequenced from the same sample in a study of ipilimumab plus nivolumab after autologous stem cell transplantation (dated by TCRdb to the early 2020s). Library preparation was by the immunoSEQ multiplex PCR assay. TCRdb re-hosts the immuneACCESS table, in-frame sequences only. Its copies lack some clones; in the studies checked, an unresolved V gene accounts for under half of them, and the cause for the rest is not known. The sample table shows 15,000 or so clones, and 81% are seen once. The top ten clonotypes cover approximately 19% of the sample. The specimen was PBMCs, collected in a trial of ipilimumab plus nivolumab as post-transplant consolidation. The receptors come from a male donor with diffuse large B-cell lymphoma.

The chain recombines TRBV5-4 with TRBJ2-1; D uncertain. This CDR3 is built from 12 residues. V lost 1 base and J lost 5, with 4 bases in between. The germline V gene encodes CDR1 SGHNT and CDR2 YYREEE (reference sequence). CDR3 loop: CASSLLDNEQFF. In DNA, the CDR3 is TGTGCCAGCAGCTTGTTGGACAATGAGCAGTTCTTC.

This clone was seen a single time. The chain uses TRBV5-1 and TRBJ1-2; 7 positions match TRBD1. The V and J ends lost 4 bases and 5 bases, in that order; junction bases with no gene match: 8. This CDR3 comprises 14 residues. CDR1 is SGHRS, CDR2 YFSETQ, per germline. This CDR3 is CASSLNRGGYGYTF. The DNA for the CDR3 is TGCGCCAGCAGCCTAAACAGGGGTGGGTATGGCTACACCTTC.

In its sample, this clone was seen a few times. The J gene is TRBJ1-4, the V gene TRBV28; D uncertain. The CDR3 length is 11 residues. CDR1 and CDR2 (germline): MDHEN, SYDVKM. The germline V and J ends were trimmed by 6 bases and 12 bases, with 11 bases remaining between them. CDR3 coding DNA: TGTGCCAGCAGCGTTGATTGGGAACTGTTTTTT. Translated: CASSVDWELFF.

V and J are TRBV5-1 and TRBJ1-1; D unresolved. CDR3 length: 14 amino acids. Trimming took 1 base from V and 1 from J, leaving 8 bases between them. Germline V gene sequence: CDR1 SGHRS, CDR2 YFSETQ. DNA for the CDR3: TGCGCCAGCAGCTTGTCGTTCCAGAACACTGAAGCTTTCTTT. Translation gives CASSLSFQNTEAFF.

The chain employs TRBV6-6 and TRBJ2-2, with D possibly matching TRBD2 (7 bases). In germline, CDR1 is MNHNY, CDR2 SVGAGI (reference sequence). Trimming left V 2 bases short and J 6 bases short, with 13 bases between. CDR3 length: 15 amino acids. The DNA for the CDR3 is TGTGCCAGCAGTTACGTGGCGGGGGCCTCCGGGGAGCTGTTTTTT. This encodes CASSYVAGASGELFF.

This clone is labeled medium-sized. J is TRBJ2-7 and V is TRBV21-1; TRBD1 reflects the table's D call only, with no check against the DNA. TRBV21-1 is listed as a pseudogene. CDR3 length: 14 amino acids. The CDR3 bases are TGTGCCAGCAGCAATCCTGGGACAGGGAACGAGCAGTACTTC. Its translation is CASSNPGTGNEQYF.

This clone was detected a few times. This chain joins TRBV5-4 and TRBJ2-3; no clear D. Looked up from germline, CDR1 is SGHNT and CDR2 is YYREEE (reference sequence). This CDR3 spans 13 amino acids. Trimming pared 2 bases from V and 2 bases from J, leaving 6 bases between. For the CDR3, the DNA is TGTGCCAGCAGCTTTTATTTCACAGATACGCAGTATTTT. This codes for CASSFYFTDTQYF.

The J gene is TRBJ2-2, the V gene TRBV11-2, with TRBD2 matching over 9 bases. Trimming at V came to 1 base and at J to 6 bases, leaving 6 bases not matched to a gene. CDR1 and CDR2 from the germline V gene are SGHAT and FQNNGV. CDR3 length: 16 residues. The CDR3, as DNA: TGTGCCAGCAGCTTAGTCGGCGGGAGGGCCCCCGGGGAGCTGTTTTTT. This encodes CASSLVGGRAPGELFF. The entire variable domain, with the rest obtained from reference TRBV11-2 and TRBJ2-2, is as follows: EAGVAQSPRYKIIEKRQSVAFWCNPISGHATLYWYQQILGQGPKLLIQFQNNGVVDDSQLPKDRFSAERLKGVDSTLKIQPAKLEDSAVYLCASSLVGGRAPGELFFGEGSRLTVL.

The chain has TRBV5-4 and TRBJ2-7; TRBD2 matches at 8 bases. V lost 0 bases and J lost 7; bases outside the gene matches: 12. The V gene's germline CDR1 is SGHNT and CDR2 YYREEE (reference sequence). CDR3 length: 16 amino acids. In DNA, the CDR3 is TGTGCCAGCAGCTTGGGCGGATCGGGAGGGCGGGCGGAGCAGTACTTC. As protein: CASSLGGSGGRAEQYF.